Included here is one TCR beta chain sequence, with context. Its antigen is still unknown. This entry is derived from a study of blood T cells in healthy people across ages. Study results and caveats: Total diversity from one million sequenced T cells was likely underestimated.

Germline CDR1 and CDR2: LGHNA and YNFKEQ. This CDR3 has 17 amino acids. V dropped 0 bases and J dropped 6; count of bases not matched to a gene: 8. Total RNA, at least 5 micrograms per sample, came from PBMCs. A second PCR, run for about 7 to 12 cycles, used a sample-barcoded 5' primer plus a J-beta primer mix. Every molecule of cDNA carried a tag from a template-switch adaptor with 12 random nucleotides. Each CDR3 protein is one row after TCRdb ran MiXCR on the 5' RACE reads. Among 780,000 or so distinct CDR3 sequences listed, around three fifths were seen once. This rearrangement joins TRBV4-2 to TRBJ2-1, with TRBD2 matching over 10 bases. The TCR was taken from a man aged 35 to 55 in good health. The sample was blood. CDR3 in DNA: TGTGCCAGCAGCCAAGATAATGGCCTAGCGGGAGTCAATGAGCAGTTCTTC. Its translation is CASSQDNGLAGVNEQFF.